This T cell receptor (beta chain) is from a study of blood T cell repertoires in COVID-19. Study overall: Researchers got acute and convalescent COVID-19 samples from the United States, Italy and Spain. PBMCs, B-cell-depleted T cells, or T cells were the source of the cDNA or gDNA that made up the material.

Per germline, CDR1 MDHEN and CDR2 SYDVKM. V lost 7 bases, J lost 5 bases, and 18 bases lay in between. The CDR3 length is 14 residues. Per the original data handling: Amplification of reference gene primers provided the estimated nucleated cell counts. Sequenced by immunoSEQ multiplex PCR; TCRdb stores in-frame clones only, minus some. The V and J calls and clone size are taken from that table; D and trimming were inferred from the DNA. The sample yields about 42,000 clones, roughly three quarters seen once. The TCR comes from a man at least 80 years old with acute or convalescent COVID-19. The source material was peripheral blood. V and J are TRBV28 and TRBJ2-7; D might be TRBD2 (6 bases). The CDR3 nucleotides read TGTGCCAGCAAAACGGGACTCTCTCACCACGAGCAGTACTTC. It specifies CASKTGLSHHEQYF.